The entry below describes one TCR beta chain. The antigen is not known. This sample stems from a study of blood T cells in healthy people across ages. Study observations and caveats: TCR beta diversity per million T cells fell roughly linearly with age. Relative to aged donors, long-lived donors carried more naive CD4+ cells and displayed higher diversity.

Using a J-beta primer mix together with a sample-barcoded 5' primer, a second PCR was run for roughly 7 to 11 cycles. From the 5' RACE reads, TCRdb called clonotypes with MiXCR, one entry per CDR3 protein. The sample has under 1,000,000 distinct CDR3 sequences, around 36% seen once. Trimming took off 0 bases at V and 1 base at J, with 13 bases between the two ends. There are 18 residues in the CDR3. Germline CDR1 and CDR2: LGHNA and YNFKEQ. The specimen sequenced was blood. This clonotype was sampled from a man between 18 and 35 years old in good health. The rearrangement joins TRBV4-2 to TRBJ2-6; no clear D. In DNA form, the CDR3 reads TGTGCCAGCAGCCAAGATTCGGGTTTTGAATCTGGGGCCAACGTCCTGACTTTC. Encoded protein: CASSQDSGFESGANVLTF.